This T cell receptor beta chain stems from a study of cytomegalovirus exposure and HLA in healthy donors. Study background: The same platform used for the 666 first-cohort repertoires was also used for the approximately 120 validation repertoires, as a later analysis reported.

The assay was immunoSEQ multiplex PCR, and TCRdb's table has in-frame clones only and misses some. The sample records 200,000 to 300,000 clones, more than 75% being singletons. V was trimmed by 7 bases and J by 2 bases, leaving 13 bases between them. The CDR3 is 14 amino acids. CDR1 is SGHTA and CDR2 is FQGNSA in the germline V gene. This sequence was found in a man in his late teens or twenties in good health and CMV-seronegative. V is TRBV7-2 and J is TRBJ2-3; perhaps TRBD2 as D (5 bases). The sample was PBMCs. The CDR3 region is CASTRTSFTDTQYF. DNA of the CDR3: TGTGCCAGCACCCGGACTTCCTTCACAGATACGCAGTATTTT.